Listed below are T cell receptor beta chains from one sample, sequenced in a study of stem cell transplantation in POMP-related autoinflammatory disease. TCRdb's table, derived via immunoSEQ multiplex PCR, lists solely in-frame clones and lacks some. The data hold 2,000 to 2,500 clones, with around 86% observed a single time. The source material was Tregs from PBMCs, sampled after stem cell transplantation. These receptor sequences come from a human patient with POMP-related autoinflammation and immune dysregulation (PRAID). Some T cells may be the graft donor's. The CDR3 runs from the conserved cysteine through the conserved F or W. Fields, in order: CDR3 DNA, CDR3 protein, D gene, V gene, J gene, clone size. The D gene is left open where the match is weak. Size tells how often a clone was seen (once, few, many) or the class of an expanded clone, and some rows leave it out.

TGTGCCAGCAAAACAGGGAGCAAATTTTGGGGGTATGGCTACACCTTC	CASKTGSKFWGYGYTF	.	TRBV28	TRBJ1-2	.
TGTGCCAGCAGCTTAGATTATAATTCACCCCTCCACTTT	CASSLDYNSPLHF	.	TRBV11-2	TRBJ1-6	.
TGTGCCAGCAGGATAGTCCGGGGACAAGGTTTTAACTATGGCTACACCTTC	CASRIVRGQGFNYGYTF	.	TRBV28	TRBJ1-2	.
TGCAGCGTTGCATACAGATCGAACACTGAAGCTTTCTTT	CSVAYRSNTEAFF	.	TRBV29-1	TRBJ1-1	.
TGTGCCAGCAGTGAACGCGGGAGAACCTACGAGCAGTACTTC	CASSERGRTYEQYF	TRBD2	TRBV2	TRBJ2-7	.
TGCGCCAGCAGCCTCGACAGGGGAGGTTATGGCTACACCTTC	CASSLDRGGYGYTF	TRBD1	TRBV5-1	TRBJ1-2	.
TGCGCCAGCAGCTCAACTAGCGGGAGACTGAATGAGCAGTTCTTC	CASSSTSGRLNEQFF	TRBD2	TRBV5-1	TRBJ2-1	.
TGTGCCAGCAGCTTGTGGGGTTCTGGGGCCAACGTCCTGACTTTC	CASSLWGSGANVLTF	.	TRBV7-9	TRBJ2-6	.
TGTGCCAGTAGTCCCCGGGGAGGAGAGAGCAATCAGCCCCAGCATTTT	CASSPRGGESNQPQHF	.	TRBV19	TRBJ1-5	.
TGTGCCAGCAGTTCTAGGCAGGGGGAGCACTTC	CASSSRQGEHF	TRBD1	TRBV28	TRBJ2-5	.
TGTGCCAGCAGCTTCCTCGTAGCGGGAGGAGTTAATGAGCAGTTCTTC	CASSFLVAGGVNEQFF	TRBD2	TRBV7-3	TRBJ2-1	.
TGTGCCAGCAGTGAAACCTTCCAAGAGACCCAGTACTTC	CASSETFQETQYF	.	TRBV6-1	TRBJ2-5	.
TGTGCCAGTAGTAAGCGGGGGGTAGACAATGAGCAGTTCTTC	CASSKRGVDNEQFF	TRBD2	TRBV19	TRBJ2-1	.
TGCGCCAGCAGCCCTCTAAGGTACTCTGGGGCCAACGTCCTGACTTTC	CASSPLRYSGANVLTF	.	TRBV5-1	TRBJ2-6	.
TGTGCCAGTCCTGACAGCAATGAGCAGTTCTTC	CASPDSNEQFF	.	TRBV19	TRBJ2-1	.
TGTGCCAGCAGTGACGGGCACTATAATTCACCCCTCCACTTT	CASSDGHYNSPLHF	.	TRBV6-1	TRBJ1-6	.
TGTGCCAGCAGCGTAGACGATGGCACAGATACGCAGTATTTT	CASSVDDGTDTQYF	.	TRBV9	TRBJ2-3	.
TGTGCCAGCCGGCTGAACTACGAGCAGTACTTC	CASRLNYEQYF	.	TRBV5-6	TRBJ2-7	.
TGTGCCAGCAGTAGGGACAGACCCTATGGCTACACCTTC	CASSRDRPYGYTF	TRBD1	TRBV6-5	TRBJ1-2	once
TGTGCCAGTAGTATCTTGGGGGCCCCCGGCACAGATACGCAGTATTTT	CASSILGAPGTDTQYF	.	TRBV19	TRBJ2-3	.
TGTGCCAGCGCAAGGACCAGCGGGGCCCAAGAGACCCAGTACTTC	CASARTSGAQETQYF	TRBD2	TRBV7-9	TRBJ2-5	once
TGCGCCAGCAGCTTGTTGGCGGGGAGCACAGATACGCAGTATTTT	CASSLLAGSTDTQYF	.	TRBV5-1	TRBJ2-3	.
TGTGCCAGCTCACCACCGGGACAGTTGAACTATGGCTACACCTTC	CASSPPGQLNYGYTF	TRBD1	TRBV18	TRBJ1-2	.
TGTGCCAGCAGCTTAGCCCTTGGGAGAAACACCATATATTTT	CASSLALGRNTIYF	.	TRBV7-9	TRBJ1-3	once
TGTGCCAGCGTGACAGGGGGCACTCTGAACTATGGCTACACCTTC	CASVTGGTLNYGYTF	TRBD1	TRBV28	TRBJ1-2	.
TGTGCCAGCAGCCAAGATGCGGGAGGAATAGATACGCAGTATTTT	CASSQDAGGIDTQYF	TRBD2	TRBV4-2	TRBJ2-3	.
TGTGCCAGCAAGACAGGGATCATGGCAGATACGCAGTATTTT	CASKTGIMADTQYF	TRBD1	TRBV6-5	TRBJ2-3	.
TGTGCCAGCAGCAAACGGACAGAGACTAGGGTGAATGGCTACACCTTC	CASSKRTETRVNGYTF	.	TRBV7-2	TRBJ1-2	.
TGTGCCAGCAGCCCAGGGAGCGGCAATCAGCCCCAGCATTTT	CASSPGSGNQPQHF	.	TRBV5-8	TRBJ1-5	.
TGTGCCACCGGCAGGGAGGGGGAGACCCAGTACTTC	CATGREGETQYF	TRBD2	TRBV24-1	TRBJ2-5	.
TGTGCCAGTAGTAGAAAGGACAGGGGTCTCACAGATACGCAGTATTTT	CASSRKDRGLTDTQYF	TRBD1	TRBV19	TRBJ2-3	.
TGTGCCAGTCTAGGGGCTCTGTCGGTCCATGGCTACACCTTC	CASLGALSVHGYTF	.	TRBV19	TRBJ1-2	.
TGTGCCAGCAGACTCGACGGCGCAGCTTTCTTT	CASRLDGAAFF	.	TRBV12-3/TRBV12-4	TRBJ1-1	.
TGTGCCAGCTCACCAAGTGGGAGGGCCCAAGAGACCCAGTACTTC	CASSPSGRAQETQYF	TRBD2	TRBV18	TRBJ2-5	.
TGTGCCAGCAGTTACTCAGGCGGGAGAGGCTCCTACAATGAGCAGTTCTTC	CASSYSGGRGSYNEQFF	TRBD2	TRBV6-2/TRBV6-3	TRBJ2-1	.
TGTGCCAGCAGTTTAGACAGGGCTGAGACCCAGTACTTC	CASSLDRAETQYF	TRBD1	TRBV5-6	TRBJ2-5	.
TGTGCCAGCAGTGAAACAGTACGTTCACCCCTCCACTTT	CASSETVRSPLHF	.	TRBV6-4	TRBJ1-6	.
TGTGCCAGCAGTGAAAGGACAGGCCTGCGGGAAAAACTGTTTTTT	CASSERTGLREKLFF	TRBD1	TRBV2	TRBJ1-4	.
TGTGCCAGCAGCTTGGTCCAGGGGACTTCACCCCTCCACTTT	CASSLVQGTSPLHF	.	TRBV11-2	TRBJ1-6	few
TGTGCCAGCAGCCCCCGACGGGGAGGGACTGGAAACACCATATATTTT	CASSPRRGGTGNTIYF	.	TRBV11-2	TRBJ1-3	.